The present TCR beta chain was sequenced within a study of regulatory T cells in long-lasting Graves disease. Regarding time point: persistent/refractory GD, antithyroid drugs over 5 years with positive TRAb. PBMC-extracted RNA yielded the TCR library. Patients came from an endocrinology department in Xi'an, China. Building the TCR beta libraries relied on iRepertoire HTBI primers, and CDR3 regions underwent Arm-PCR. TCRdb called the multiplex PCR reads again in MiXCR, with one record for every CDR3 protein. The sample has around 460,000 distinct CDR3 sequences; roughly 22% are singletons. This clonotype showed up many times. The target antigen is unknown. Study conclusions and caveats: Those with persistent Graves' had less TCR diversity than newly diagnosed patients. New patients shared fewer public clonotypes (about 1,000) than persistent patients did (about 2,700).

The CDR3 is 13 residues long. V was shortened by 4 bases and J by 2 bases, with 9 bases between the two germline ends. Germline V gene data show CDR1 as SGHTA and CDR2 as FQGNSA. The chain has TRBV7-2 and TRBJ2-7, with D perhaps matching TRBD1 or TRBD2 (5 bases each). The origin of this receptor is a female donor with Graves disease. The sequences come from peripheral blood mononuclear cells (PBMCs), collected when the disease was refractory, from a patient treated with antithyroid drugs. CDR3 nucleotide sequence: TGTGCCAGCAGCTCTGGGGGTGCCTACGAGCAGTACTTC. It translates to CASSSGGAYEQYF.